The next 24 T cell receptor beta chains were all read from a single sample in a study of shared clonotypes between healthy human individuals. Data came from immunoSEQ multiplex PCR; TCRdb stores just in-frame clones and leaves some out. The top ten hold around 12% of the sample, which has about 480,000 clones, over 75% seen once. Sequenced material: PBMCs. The receptor source for this set is a woman aged 40 to 49 in good health. Some clones in this sample may be carry-over from other donors' samples.

The rearrangement links TRBV28 to TRBJ1-5; D may be TRBD1 (6 bases). The length of the CDR3 is 15 residues. The V gene lost 3 bases and the J gene lost 2 bases, with 11 bases spanning the gap. The germline V gene has CDR1 MDHEN and CDR2 SYDVKM. CDR3 bases: TGTGCCAGCAGTTTTTCGGAGGGGGGCAATCAGCCCCAGCATTTT. Translating it yields CASSFSEGGNQPQHF. Variable domain in full (rest from reference TRBV28 and TRBJ1-5): DVKVTQSSRYLVKRTGEKVFLECVQDMDHENMFWYRQDPGLGLRLIYFSYDVKMKEKGDIPEGYSVSREKKERFSLILESASTNQTSMYLCASSFSEGGNQPQHFGDGTRLSIL.

As for this clone: A far larger clone is only one base removed, so a read error is likely. The V and J genes are TRBV7-7 and TRBJ2-2, with TRBD2 identical over 10 bases. Losses at the gene ends were 5 bases for V and 1 base for J; bases not matched to a gene: 1. The CDR3 sequence is 15 residues long. Germline V gene sequence: CDR1 SSHAT, CDR2 FNYEAQ (reference sequence). CDR3 sequence: CASSRTSGNTGELFF. DNA for the CDR3: TGTGCCAGCAGCCGGACTAGCGGGAACACCGGGGAGCTGTTTTTT.

V is TRBV23-1 and J is TRBJ2-2, with no clear D. TRBV23-1 is recorded as an ORF, its role being uncertain. This CDR3 has 17 residues. V was cut by 0 bases and J by 2 bases, with 13 bases left in between. CDR3 region: CASSQSPLGLNTGELFF. In nucleotides, the CDR3 is TGCGCCAGCAGTCAATCCCCCTTGGGTTTAAACACCGGGGAGCTGTTTTTT.

V usage is TRBV11-2 and J usage is TRBJ2-1; 9 bases align to TRBD2. The J segment lost 4 bases and the V segment lost 1 base, leaving 2 bases of the junction unmatched. Germline CDR1 is SGHAT and CDR2 is FQNNGV. The CDR3 runs to 15 residues. CDR3 nucleotide sequence: TGTGCCAGCAGCTTAGCGGGACTAGCATACAATGAGCAGTTCTTC. Its translation is CASSLAGLAYNEQFF.

This clone was counted between two and nine times. The rearrangement links TRBV7-8 to TRBJ2-2, with D tentatively TRBD1 (5 bases). The germline V and J ends were trimmed by 2 bases and 6 bases, with 10 bases remaining between them. Germline V gives CDR1 SGHVS, CDR2 FQNEAQ. This CDR3 spans 14 amino acids. The CDR3 sequence is CASSLSGRSGELFF. CDR3 coding DNA: TGTGCCAGCAGCTTATCAGGGCGGTCCGGGGAGCTGTTTTTT.

The rearrangement links TRBV7-9 to TRBJ2-7; D perhaps matches TRBD1 (6 bases). CDR3 size: 13 residues. V was cut by 3 bases and J by 5 bases, with 11 bases left in between. Germline lookup yields CDR1 SEHNR and CDR2 FQNEAQ (reference sequence). CDR3 bases: TGTGCCAGCAGCTTCGCCAACAGGGACGAGCAGTACTTC. Translation gives CASSFANRDEQYF. Variable domain in full (rest from reference TRBV7-9 and TRBJ2-7): DTGVSQNPRHKITKRGQNVTFRCDPISEHNRLYWYRQTLGQGPEFLTYFQNEAQLEKSRLLSDRFSAERPKGSFSTLEIQRTEQGDSAMYLCASSFANRDEQYFGPGTRLTVT.

CDR3 residues: CASSRSPPPPGGELFF. CDR3 DNA sequence: TGTGCCAGCTCACGTTCCCCCCCTCCTCCTGGCGGGGAGCTGTTTTTT. The chain combines TRBV18 with TRBJ2-2; unclear D gene. CDR1 and CDR2 from the germline V gene are KGHSH and LQKENI. Trimming removed 4 bases from V and 7 bases from J, with 19 bases in between. This CDR3 is 16 amino acids long. Full variable domain (outside the CDR3, taken from reference TRBV18 and TRBJ2-2): NAGVMQNPRHLVRRRGQEARLRCSPMKGHSHVYWYRQLPEEGLKFMVYLQKENIIDESGMPKERFSAEFPKEGPSILRIQQVVRGDSAAYFCASSRSPPPPGGELFFGEGSRLTVL.

The rearrangement uses TRBV7-3 and TRBJ1-3; D is unresolved. The CDR3 has 16 amino acids. The germline V gene has CDR1 SGHTA and CDR2 FQGTGA. Trimming shortened V by 2 bases and J by 4 bases, and 15 bases separated the two germline ends. The CDR3 DNA is TGTGCCAGCAGCTTAGGGCCTATAACGAGCGGAAACACCATATATTTT. This sequence encodes CASSLGPITSGNTIYF.

V gene TRBV27 combines with J gene TRBJ2-3, with 9 bases fitting TRBD2. Per the germline V gene, CDR1 is MNHEY and CDR2 is SMNVEV (reference sequence). The CDR3 is 16 amino acids. Trimming at V came to 6 bases and at J to 0 bases, leaving 7 bases not matched to a gene. This chain's CDR3 is CASSPGAGGSTDTQYF. In DNA form, the CDR3 reads TGTGCCAGCAGCCCGGGGGCGGGAGGGAGCACAGATACGCAGTATTTT.

The chain combines TRBV11-1 with TRBJ1-1, with 8 bases aligning to TRBD1. Per the germline V gene, CDR1 is SGHAT and CDR2 is FQDESV (reference sequence). With V trimmed by 3 bases and J by 1 base, 4 bases remained unmatched. This CDR3 contains 15 residues. CDR3 sequence reads: CASSFQGQANTEAFF. In nucleotides, the CDR3 is TGTGCCAGCAGCTTCCAGGGACAGGCGAACACTGAAGCTTTCTTT.

For the CDR3, the DNA is TGCGCCAGCAGCCGGAGCGGGAGGGAGAACGAGCAGTACTTC. It yields the protein CASSRSGRENEQYF. The chain combines TRBV5-1 with TRBJ2-7, with 10 bases matching TRBD2. Per germline, CDR1 SGHRS and CDR2 YFSETQ. The CDR3 covers 14 residues. V was clipped by 4 bases and J by 5 bases; unmatched bases: 6. The full variable domain, completed using reference TRBV5-1 and TRBJ2-7, is KAGVTQTPRYLIKTRGQQVTLSCSPISGHRSVSWYQQTPGQGLQFLFEYFSETQRNKGNFPGRFSGRQFSNSRSEMNVSTLELGDSALYLCASSRSGRENEQYFGPGTRLTVT.

The chain employs TRBV11-2 and TRBJ1-2; D is possibly TRBD1 (6 bases). Germline V lookup: CDR1 SGHAT, CDR2 FQNNGV. V was cut by 0 bases and J by 8 bases, with 16 bases left in between. CDR3 length: 15 residues. The CDR3 region is CASSLDRQARGGYTF. CDR3 nucleotides: TGTGCCAGCAGCTTAGATCGACAGGCTCGGGGGGGCTACACCTTC. The variable domain in full, with the rest retrieved from reference TRBV11-2 and TRBJ1-2, is EAGVAQSPRYKIIEKRQSVAFWCNPISGHATLYWYQQILGQGPKLLIQFQNNGVVDDSQLPKDRFSAERLKGVDSTLKIQPAKLEDSAVYLCASSLDRQARGGYTFGSGTRLTVV.

This rearrangement joins TRBV2 to TRBJ1-4; D call uncertain. The V end lost 3 bases, the J end lost 4 bases, and 12 bases lay between the germline ends. The CDR3 covers 15 residues. Germline V gene data show CDR1 as SNHLY and CDR2 as FYNNEI. CDR3 amino acids: CASSDAEAGNEKLFF. The CDR3 nucleotides read TGTGCCAGCAGTGACGCCGAGGCGGGTAATGAAAAACTGTTTTTT.

The gene calls are TRBV6-1 and TRBJ2-7, with D possibly matching TRBD2 (6 bases). V shed 0 bases and J shed 3 bases, with 9 bases lying between them. Per germline, CDR1 MNHNS and CDR2 SASEGT. This CDR3 region has 14 residues. In DNA, the CDR3 is TGTGCCAGCAGTGAAGCTGGGCGGGACTACGAGCAGTACTTC. Protein product: CASSEAGRDYEQYF.

This clone came up a few times. The chain combines TRBV19 with TRBJ2-3; D is unclear. V dropped 5 bases and J dropped 10 bases, with 16 bases sitting between them. Germline CDR1 and CDR2: LNHDA and SQIVND (reference sequence). The CDR3 sequence is 13 residues long. The CDR3: CASSSGSPAAQYF. As DNA, the CDR3 is TGTGCCAGTAGTTCCGGGTCCCCAGCAGCGCAGTATTTT.

The chain carries TRBV5-6 and TRBJ2-1; D possibly matches TRBD1 or TRBD2 (5 bases each). CDR3 length: 14 residues. V gave up 4 bases and J gave up 6 bases, with 14 bases separating them. The germline V gene has CDR1 SGHDT and CDR2 YYEEEE. In nucleotides, the CDR3 is TGTGCCAGCAGCCTGGGGACGGACCGCAATGAGCAGTTCTTC. This codes for CASSLGTDRNEQFF.

This clone was detected a few times. This sequence joins TRBV6-1 and TRBJ2-5; no clear D gene. The J call may be in error: the DNA end matches TRBJ2-7 better. Germline CDR1 is MNHNS and CDR2 is SASEGT. The CDR3 spans 13 residues. The CDR3 DNA sequence: TGTGCCAGCAGTGACTACAGCTCCTACGAGCAGTACTTC. Its translation: CASSDYSSYEQYF.

In its sample, this clone was seen a few times. J is TRBJ1-1 and V is TRBV30; D is undetermined. Trimming took 3 bases from V and 10 from J, leaving 18 bases between them. The length of the CDR3 is 13 residues. Per germline, CDR1 GTSNPN and CDR2 SVGIG (reference sequence). The CDR3 DNA follows: TGTGCCTGGAGCCGGAGAGGGATTGGAGTAGCTTTCTTT. It translates to CAWSRRGIGVAFF. Combining the CDR3 with reference TRBV30 and TRBJ1-1 gives the whole variable domain SQTIHQWPATLVQPVGSPLSLECTVEGTSNPNLYWYRQAAGRGLQLLFYSVGIGQISSEVPQNLSASRPQDRQFILSSKKLLLSDSGFYLCAWSRRGIGVAFFGQGTRLTVV.

On this clone itself: A far bigger clonotype differs at one base, so this is likely a read error. Additional DNA sequences in this sample encode the identical CDR3. The chain combines TRBV27 with TRBJ2-7, with 12 bases that match TRBD2. V was clipped by 4 bases and J by 7 bases; unmatched bases: 11. The CDR3 is made up of 16 amino acids. Germline V lookup: CDR1 MNHEY, CDR2 SMNVEV (reference sequence). The CDR3 is CASSSKLAGGPGEQYF. CDR3 coding DNA: TGTGCCAGCAGTTCGAAGCTAGCGGGAGGGCCGGGTGAGCAGTACTTC.

This rearrangement joins TRBV2 to TRBJ1-2, with D maybe TRBD1 (5 bases). This CDR3 spans 13 amino acids. Trimming cost V 8 bases and J 4 bases, with 14 bases left between them. CDR1 SNHLY and CDR2 FYNNEI come from the germline V gene. CDR3 nucleotide sequence: TGTGCCAGCTCGGGACGGCTTCGCTATGGCTACACCTTC. It is translated as CASSGRLRYGYTF.

The V and J genes are TRBV4-3 and TRBJ2-5; D uncertain. V lost 1 base, J lost 2 bases, and 8 bases lay in between. Germline CDR1 and CDR2: LGHNA and YSLEER. CDR3 length: 14 residues. The CDR3: CASSQGPLQETQYF. In DNA form, the CDR3 reads TGCGCCAGCAGCCAAGGGCCGCTACAAGAGACCCAGTACTTC.

Concerning this clone: This may be a read error, as it is one base from a much larger clone. The identical CDR3 is also encoded by other nucleotide sequences in the sample. V is TRBV2 and J is TRBJ2-1; D remains ambiguous. This CDR3 region has 13 residues. CDR1 is SNHLY, CDR2 FYNNEI, per germline. V gave up 1 base and J gave up 0 bases, with 1 base separating them. CDR3 sequence: CASSEDSYNEQFF. CDR3 in DNA: TGTGCCAGCAGTGAAGACTCCTACAATGAGCAGTTCTTC.

This chain uses TRBV4-3 with TRBJ2-3; 11 bases fit TRBD2. Germline-derived CDR1 and CDR2 are LGHNA and YSLEER. J lost 4 bases, V lost 1 base, and 7 bases had no gene match. This CDR3 region has 17 residues. CDR3 bases: TGCGCCAGCAGCCAAGGAAAAGGACTAGCGGGCGCAGATACGCAGTATTTT. Translated: CASSQGKGLAGADTQYF.

The CDR3, as DNA: TGTGCCAGCAGTCAGGTGGGGACAAGATCCTACGAGCAGTACTTC. This gives the protein CASSQVGTRSYEQYF. The genes are TRBV5-5 and TRBJ2-7; perhaps TRBD1 as D (6 bases). This CDR3 comprises 15 residues. Trimming took 5 bases from V and 1 from J, leaving 16 bases between them. Germline V lookup: CDR1 SGHKS, CDR2 YYEKEE (reference sequence).